These 3 T cell receptor beta chains were sequenced from one sample in a study of control samples from healthy donors and cancer patients. The method was immunoSEQ multiplex PCR; TCRdb's version includes in-frame clones alone and lacks a portion of them. The sample lists tens of thousands of clones, 88% seen once, with around an eighth in the top ten. Sequencing input: blood. The origin of the receptors is a woman between 65 and 79 years old in good health.

This clone was seen once. V is TRBV7-9 and J is TRBJ1-6; D gene unclear. The germline V gene encodes CDR1 SEHNR and CDR2 FQNEAQ (reference sequence). The CDR3 consists of 14 residues. V was shortened by 5 bases and J by 0 bases, with 5 bases between the two germline ends. Written as DNA, the CDR3 is TGTGCCAGCAGCCCTGACTCCTATAATTCACCCCTCCACTTT. The encoded protein is CASSPDSYNSPLHF.

This rearrangement joins TRBV9 to TRBJ1-2; the match to TRBD1 covers 8 bases. The CDR3 has 14 amino acids. Trimming cost V 3 bases and J 7 bases; bases outside gene matches: 8. The V gene's germline CDR1 is SGDLS and CDR2 YYNGEE. The CDR3 is CASSALGQGGGYTF. CDR3 sequence (DNA): TGTGCCAGCAGCGCCCTAGGACAGGGAGGTGGCTACACCTTC.

The chain has TRBV12-3 or TRBV12-4 and TRBJ2-2; TRBD1 is a possible D gene (6 bases). The CDR3 consists of 13 residues. V was shortened by 7 bases and J by 6 bases, with 12 bases between the two germline ends. CDR3: CASKLGGSGELFF. CDR3 in DNA: TGTGCCAGCAAACTAGGGGGTTCCGGGGAGCTGTTTTTT.